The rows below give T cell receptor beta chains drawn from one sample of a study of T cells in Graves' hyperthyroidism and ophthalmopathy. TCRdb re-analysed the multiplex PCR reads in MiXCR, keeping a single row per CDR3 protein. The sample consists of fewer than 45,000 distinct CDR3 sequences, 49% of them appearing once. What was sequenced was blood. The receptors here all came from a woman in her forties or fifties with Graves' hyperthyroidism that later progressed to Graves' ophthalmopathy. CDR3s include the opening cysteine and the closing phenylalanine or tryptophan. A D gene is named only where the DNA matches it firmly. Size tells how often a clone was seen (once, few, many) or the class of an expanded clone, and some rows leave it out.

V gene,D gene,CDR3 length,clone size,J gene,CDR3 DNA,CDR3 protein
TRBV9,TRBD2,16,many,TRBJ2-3,TGTGCCAGCAGCGTCGGGACTAGCGGACGCACAGATACGCAGTATTTT,CASSVGTSGRTDTQYF
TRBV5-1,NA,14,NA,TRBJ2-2,TGCGCCAGCAGCTACTCCTTACCAAACGGGGAGCTGCTTTTT,CASSYSLPNGELLF
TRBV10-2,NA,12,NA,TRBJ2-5,TGCGCCAGCAGCGAAGATGGGGTGACCCAGTACTTC,CASSEDGVTQYF
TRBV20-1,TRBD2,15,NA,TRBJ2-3,TGCAGTGCTATTAGGACTCCGGGAGGTACCTATACGCAGTATTTT,CSAIRTPGGTYTQYF
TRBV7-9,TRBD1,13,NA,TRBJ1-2,TGTGCCAGCAGCTTTCAGGGGGACTATGGCTACACCTTC,CASSFQGDYGYTF
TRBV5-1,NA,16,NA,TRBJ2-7,TGCACCAGCAGCCTGGAACCGGGCCCAGGGGACTACGAGCAGTACTTC,CTSSLEPGPGDYEQYF
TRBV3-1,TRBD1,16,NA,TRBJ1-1,TGTGCCAGCAGCCAAGAAAATGTAGCAGGGGGTGTTGGAGCTTTCTTT,CASSQENVAGGVGAFF
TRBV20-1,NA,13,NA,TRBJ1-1,TGCAGTGCTAGAGACCTTGTCGGGAATGAAGCTTTCTTT,CSARDLVGNEAFF
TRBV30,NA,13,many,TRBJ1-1,TGTGCCTGGAGTGTACAGGCAGGCGTTAAAGCTTTCTTT,CAWSVQAGVKAFF
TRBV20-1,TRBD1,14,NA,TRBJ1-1,TGCAGTGCTAGAAAGGGACAGGGGGCGATTCGAGCTTTCTTT,CSARKGQGAIRAFF
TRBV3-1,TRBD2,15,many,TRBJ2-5,TGTGCCAGCAGCCAAGCGGGACTAGCGCAGGAGACCCAGTACTTC,CASSQAGLAQETQYF
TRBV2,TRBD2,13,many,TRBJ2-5,TGTGCCAGCAGTGTCGGCGGGGGTGAGACCCAGTACTTC,CASSVGGGETQYF
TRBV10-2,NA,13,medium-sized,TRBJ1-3,TGCGCCAGCACAGGGTACTCTGGAAACACCATATATTTT,CASTGYSGNTIYF
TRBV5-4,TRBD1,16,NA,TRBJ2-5,TGTGCCAGCAGCCCCATCGGACAGGGACTTGGGGATACGCAGGACTTC,CASSPIGQGLGDTQDF
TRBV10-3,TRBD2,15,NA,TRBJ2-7,TGTGCCATCAGTGCAGGGGCGGGAGGGCCTTACGAGCAGTACTTC,CAISAGAGGPYEQYF
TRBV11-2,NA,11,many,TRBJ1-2,TGTGCCAGCAGCAACTTGAGGGGCTACACCTTC,CASSNLRGYTF
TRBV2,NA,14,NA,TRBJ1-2,TGTGCCAGCAGTGAATCCTGGAGTAACTATGGCTACACCTTC,CASSESWSNYGYTF
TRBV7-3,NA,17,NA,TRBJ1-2,TGTGCCAGCACCCACCTCCGGGAACACACGCTGGGTGGTAGCTACACCTTC,CASTHLREHTLGGSYTF
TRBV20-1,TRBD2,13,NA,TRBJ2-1,TGCAGTGCTGGAAGCGGGAACCGCAATGAGCAGTTATTC,CSAGSGNRNEQLF
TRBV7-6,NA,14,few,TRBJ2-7,TGTGCCAACAGTTTAAACCTGGGTATCGACGAGCAGTACTTC,CANSLNLGIDEQYF
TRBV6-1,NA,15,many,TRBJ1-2,TGTGCCAGCAGTGAAGCGTTACAGGGCAACTATGGCTACACCTTC,CASSEALQGNYGYTF
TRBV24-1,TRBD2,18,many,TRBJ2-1,TGTGCCACCAGTGATATCTCCACCGGGGGGGGCTCCTACAATGAGCAGTTCTTC,CATSDISTGGGSYNEQFF
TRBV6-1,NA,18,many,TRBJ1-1,TGTGCCAGCATTCCACGAGGCCGGGACCGACGACGGGGAACTGAAGCTTTCTTT,CASIPRGRDRRRGTEAFF